This T cell receptor (beta chain) derives from a study of cytomegalovirus exposure and HLA in healthy donors. This clone showed up just once. The data were produced by immunoSEQ multiplex PCR, yet TCRdb's version contains in-frame clones alone and is incomplete. The data show 110,000 to 150,000 clones, approximately 93% seen once. Sequenced input: PBMCs. The TCR comes from a man in his late teens or twenties in good health and CMV-seronegative.

Written as DNA, the CDR3 is TGTGCCAGCAGCCGTCCCGGGACAGGGACCTCTGGAAACACCATATATTTT. Residues: CASSRPGTGTSGNTIYF. The chain joins TRBV27 to TRBJ1-3; TRBD1 matches at 9 bases. V was pared by 6 bases and J by 0 bases, with 9 bases of the junction left unmatched. CDR1 and CDR2 (germline): MNHEY, SMNVEV (reference sequence). This CDR3 is 17 amino acids long.